This T cell receptor beta chain was profiled in a study of blood T cells in healthy people across ages. Study outcomes and limitations: Higher diversity, along with more naive CD4+ cells, distinguished long-lived donors from aged donors.

CDR3 size: 13 residues. The V and J ends lost 4 bases and 4 bases respectively, with 11 bases between them. Germline assignment: CDR1 MNHEY and CDR2 SMNVEV (reference sequence). Comments on this clonotype: Its antigen is as yet unknown.

The second PCR ran about 6 to 12 cycles with a sample-barcoded 5' primer and J-beta primers. TCRdb called the 5' RACE reads again in MiXCR, with one record for every CDR3 protein. Seen here are roughly 800,000 distinct CDR3 sequences, roughly 25% observed once, and the top ten hold roughly a tenth. Per-sample PBMC isolation yielded at least 7 million cells. A further study also used this sample, focusing on T cells of mothers and their children.

The chain recombines TRBV27 with TRBJ2-7; D is perhaps TRBD2 (5 bases). The source of this sequence is a boy younger than 18 in good health. The specimen sequenced was blood. CDR3 in amino acids: CASSWTYGYEQYF. The CDR3 DNA follows: TGTGCCAGCAGTTGGACTTACGGTTACGAGCAGTACTTC.